This entry lists 19 T cell receptor beta chains sequenced from one sample in a study of graft-versus-host responses after intestinal transplantation (dated by TCRdb to 2020 to 2022). Taken with the paper, the label for time point translates to: cells obtained before transplantation from donor or recipient. Receptors were amplified or captured by the immunoSEQ multiplex PCR assay. This immuneACCESS table, as held by TCRdb, lists in-frame sequences with V and J called but not all clones. Of the missing ones, under half trace to an unresolved V gene in checked studies; the others have no known cause. The sample has over 70,000 clones on record, around 95% of them singletons. The top ten constitute around 0.53% of the sample. No antigen is known for these receptors. Here the sequenced sample was unstimulated CD8+ T cells sorted from spleen or lymph node cells, taken before intestinal transplant. The source of these receptors is a human donor who received an intestinal transplant.

The chain links TRBV7-6 to TRBJ1-1, with 8 bases fitting TRBD1. Germline CDR1 reads SGHVS; CDR2 reads FNYEAQ. CDR3 size: 14 residues. V was pared by 7 bases and J by 5 bases, with 9 bases of the junction left unmatched. CDR3 residues: CASNNGQGETEAFF. Here the CDR3 DNA reads TGTGCCAGCAACAATGGACAGGGTGAAACTGAAGCTTTCTTT.

About this clone itself: Germline is not matched at one junction end, which may reflect a read error. The genes are TRBV7-9 and TRBJ2-3; D call uncertain. Looked up from germline, CDR1 is SEHNR and CDR2 is FQNEAQ (reference sequence). CDR3 length equals 10 residues. Here the CDR3 DNA reads TGTGCCAGCAGCTGGCCCCCTCCGGATTTT. Translated: CASSWPPPDF.

This clone was counted once. The genes are TRBV27 and TRBJ2-2; D remains unclear. Germline loops: CDR1 MNHEY, CDR2 SMNVEV (reference sequence). Trimming removed 5 bases from V and 2 bases from J, with 15 bases in between. The CDR3 loop spans 16 amino acids. The CDR3 region has the DNA TGTGCCAGCAGTCCCGACTCACAACTAAACACCGGGGAGCTGTTTTTT. Amino acids: CASSPDSQLNTGELFF.

V usage is TRBV7-1 and J usage is TRBJ1-5, with unresolved D. TRBV7-1 is given ORF status, its function remaining uncertain. The V end was cut by 4 bases, the J end by 2 bases, with 15 bases between. This CDR3 comprises 16 residues. The CDR3 DNA reads as TGTGCCAGCAGCTTAGGCAGCCCCCCGGGCAATCAGCCCCAGCATTTT. Protein: CASSLGSPPGNQPQHF.

The gene calls are TRBV18 and TRBJ2-5, with TRBD2 as a possible D gene (5 bases). Matching the DNA end better, TRBJ2-7 makes the J call doubtful. The CDR3 spans 13 residues. The germline V gene encodes CDR1 KGHSH and CDR2 LQKENI. CDR3 residues: CASSPGRDYEQYF. The CDR3 DNA reads TGTGCCAGCTCACCAGGACGGGACTACGAGCAGTACTTC.

The chain has TRBV7-8 and TRBJ2-4; D is unclear. The CDR3 extends over 16 amino acids. Germline V gene data show CDR1 as SGHVS and CDR2 as FQNEAQ. Trimming left V 5 bases short and J 8 bases short, with 22 bases between. CDR3 protein: CASSANHALGMDIQYF. Written as DNA, the CDR3 is TGTGCCAGCAGCGCCAACCACGCACTGGGGATGGACATTCAGTACTTC.

This chain uses TRBV5-4 with TRBJ1-1; TRBD1 is a possible D gene (5 bases). Looked up from germline, CDR1 is SGHNT and CDR2 is YYREEE (reference sequence). This CDR3 region has 16 residues. The ends were cut back, 2 bases at V and 1 base at J, with 15 bases in the middle. CDR3 nucleotide sequence: TGTGCCAGCAGCTTAGGACAAGGGCGAGGGAACACTGAAGCTTTCTTT. Translated: CASSLGQGRGNTEAFF.

The rearrangement joins TRBV30 to TRBJ2-3; D may be TRBD2 (5 bases). V shed 5 bases and J shed 11 bases, with 20 bases lying between them. Germline V gene data show CDR1 as GTSNPN and CDR2 as SVGIG (reference sequence). CDR3 length: 13 residues. CDR3 DNA: TGTGCCTGGGCCGGGATCTCGGTGGAAGTGCAGTATTTT. As protein: CAWAGISVEVQYF.

The rearrangement joins TRBV5-1 to TRBJ2-7; 8 nucleotides align to TRBD1. The CDR3 contains 14 residues. Germline V gene data show CDR1 as SGHRS and CDR2 as YFSETQ. With V trimmed by 4 bases and J by 3 bases, 6 bases remained unmatched. The CDR3 nucleotides are TGCGCCAGCAGCCCCGGGACAGGCGACTACGAGCAGTACTTC. Its translation is CASSPGTGDYEQYF.

This clone was counted between two and nine times. The chain employs TRBV7-9 and TRBJ2-7; a weak D match, TRBD1 (6 bases). The CDR3 has 16 residues. The germline gives CDR1 SEHNR, CDR2 FQNEAQ (reference sequence). Trimming left V 0 bases short and J 0 bases short, with 12 bases between. In nucleotides, the CDR3 is TGTGCCAGCAGCTTAGCGAACAGGGCCAGCTCCTACGAGCAGTACTTC. Its translation is CASSLANRASSYEQYF.

This clone appeared a few times. The V gene is TRBV19, the J gene TRBJ2-7; 7 bases map to TRBD1. The CDR3 extends over 16 amino acids. CDR1 is LNHDA, CDR2 SQIVND, per germline (reference sequence). V lost 4 bases and J lost 4; bases outside the gene matches: 13. This CDR3 is CASSSPTGPAEYEQYF. CDR3 nucleotides: TGTGCCAGTAGTAGCCCGACAGGGCCGGCAGAATACGAGCAGTACTTC.

This clone was picked up one time. The V gene is TRBV19, the J gene TRBJ1-5; D unclear. The CDR3 runs to 15 residues. Germline lookup yields CDR1 LNHDA and CDR2 SQIVND (reference sequence). Trimming pared 1 base from V and 4 bases from J, leaving 11 bases between. The CDR3 sequence is CASSIVPATNQPQHF. Here the CDR3 DNA reads TGTGCCAGTAGTATAGTACCTGCCACAAATCAGCCCCAGCATTTT.

This clone was picked up one time. The chain recombines TRBV5-6 with TRBJ1-5; D possibly corresponds to TRBD1 (6 bases). The CDR3 contains 13 residues. The germline V and J ends were trimmed by 2 bases and 7 bases, with 10 bases remaining between them. In germline, CDR1 is SGHDT, CDR2 YYEEEE. The CDR3 DNA reads as TGTGCCAGCAGCTTAACAGGGTACCAGCCCCAGCATTTT. Its translation: CASSLTGYQPQHF.

This sequence joins TRBV27 and TRBJ2-1; 12 bases are shared with TRBD2. The CDR3 totals 16 residues. J gave up 5 bases and V 3 bases, and 5 bases lay outside the gene matches. Per the germline V gene, CDR1 is MNHEY and CDR2 is SMNVEV (reference sequence). The CDR3 DNA reads TGTGCCAGCAGTTTGACTAGCGGGGGACCTGACAATGAGCAGTTCTTC. This encodes CASSLTSGGPDNEQFF.

The chain couples TRBV6-1 to TRBJ2-7; 11 nucleotides agree with TRBD2. The junction had 9 bases not matched to a gene; V was cut back by 3 bases and J by 8 bases. CDR1 and CDR2 (germline): MNHNS, SASEGT. This CDR3 has 15 amino acids. The CDR3 region has the DNA TGTGCCAGCAGTGATTGGGAACTAGCGGGAGAGAAGCAGTACTTC. This encodes CASSDWELAGEKQYF.

The CDR3 sequence: CASTTTRGTGELFF. DNA of the CDR3: TGTGCCAGCACTACGACAAGGGGTACCGGGGAGCTGTTTTTT. The chain employs TRBV2 and TRBJ2-2, with D tentatively TRBD1 (5 bases). V lost 7 bases, J lost 5 bases, and 14 bases lay in between. The CDR3 loop spans 14 amino acids. Germline V gene lookup returns CDR1 SNHLY and CDR2 FYNNEI.

This clone occurred once. The chain joins TRBV5-6 to TRBJ2-7; 7 bases fit TRBD2. V shed 4 bases and J 3 bases; nucleotides not matched to a gene: 4. The CDR3 runs to 13 residues. Germline V gene lookup returns CDR1 SGHDT and CDR2 YYEEEE. As DNA, the CDR3 is TGTGCCAGCAGCCAGGGAGGGGACTACGAGCAGTACTTC. This sequence encodes CASSQGGDYEQYF. Full variable domain (missing parts from reference TRBV5-6 and TRBJ2-7): DAGVTQSPTHLIKTRGQQVTLRCSPKSGHDTVSWYQQALGQGPQFIFQYYEEEERQRGNFPDRFSGHQFPNYSSELNVNALLLGDSALYLCASSQGGDYEQYFGPGTRLTVT.

The V and J genes are TRBV19 and TRBJ2-1, with 8 bases fitting TRBD2. The length of the CDR3 is 15 residues. Germline lookup yields CDR1 LNHDA and CDR2 SQIVND (reference sequence). V lost 1 base, J lost 9 bases, and 8 bases stayed unmatched. As DNA, the CDR3 is TGTGCCAGTAGTATAGGGGGGGGACTAGGGATTGAGCAGTTCTTC. It is translated as CASSIGGGLGIEQFF. Together with reference TRBV19 and TRBJ2-1, the CDR3 gives the full variable domain: DGGITQSPKYLFRKEGQNVTLSCEQNLNHDAMYWYRQDPGQGLRLIYYSQIVNDFQKGDIAEGYSVSREKKESFPLTVTSAQKNPTAFYLCASSIGGGLGIEQFFGPGTRLTVL.

The gene calls are TRBV16 and TRBJ1-5, with D perhaps TRBD1 (5 bases). Per germline, CDR1 KGHSY and CDR2 FQNENV. Between the trimmed V and J ends, which lost 4 bases and 0 bases, there was a span of 10 bases. The CDR3 length is 15 residues. The CDR3 is CASSLRDGSNQPQHF. The CDR3 DNA is TGTGCCAGCAGCCTCCGGGACGGTAGCAATCAGCCCCAGCATTTT.